Following are 8 T cell receptor beta chains from one sample sequenced in a study of vaccination and CD4 T cells after COVID-19. Specified treatment: roughly 10-day PBMC culture with coronavirus spike peptide pools or control peptides (ViraFEST assay). CD4+ T cells that had been cultured provided DNA sequenced with the Oncomine TCR Beta short-read assay. From the PCR reads, TCRdb called clonotypes with MiXCR, one entry per CDR3 protein. The table shows roughly 13,000 distinct CDR3 sequences, with less than 35% occurring only once. For these receptors, no antigen is known. This sample comprised CD4+ T cells from blood, cultured in vitro, obtained before SARS-CoV-2 vaccination. These receptors were obtained from a human donor who received a COVID-19 vaccine.

The chain couples TRBV4-1 to TRBJ2-7, with D tentatively TRBD2 (7 bases). The V and J ends lost 0 bases and 1 base respectively, with 19 bases between them. Germline V lookup: CDR1 MGHRA, CDR2 YSYEKL. The CDR3 has 18 amino acids. The CDR3 coding sequence is TGCGCCAGCAGCCAAGATCACTATAAGGGGGGGAGATCCTACGAGCAGTACTTC. Amino acid sequence: CASSQDHYKGGRSYEQYF.

In its sample, this clonotype was seen a few times. The genes are TRBV7-3 and TRBJ2-3; a weak D match, TRBD1 (6 bases). The CDR3 is made up of 13 amino acids. V was shortened by 4 bases and J by 5 bases, with 10 bases between the two germline ends. Germline loops: CDR1 SGHTA, CDR2 FQGTGA. The CDR3 loop reads CASSWTERDTQYF. CDR3 bases: TGTGCCAGCAGCTGGACAGAAAGAGATACGCAGTATTTT.

This clonotype was counted only a few times. The J gene is TRBJ2-5, the V gene TRBV20-1; D call uncertain. The CDR3 runs to 18 residues. V lost 0 bases and J 3 bases, leaving 23 bases between the germline ends. The V gene's germline CDR1 is DFQATT and CDR2 SNEGSKA (reference sequence). CDR3 sequence (DNA): TGCAGTGCTAGAGATCAGAGGCGGCGGCTGCTTCTCGAAGAGACCCAGTACTTC. It translates to CSARDQRRRLLLEETQYF.

This clonotype occurred a few times. The chain has TRBV6-1 and TRBJ1-2, with 12 positions matching TRBD1. From germline, CDR1 is MNHNS and CDR2 SASEGT. There are 15 residues in the CDR3. After removal of 5 bases from V and 8 bases from J, the junction contained 9 bases not matched to a gene. The CDR3 region is CASSPGTGGNRGYTF. The CDR3 nucleotides are TGTGCCAGCAGTCCCGGGACAGGGGGCAATAGAGGCTACACCTTC.

The chain couples TRBV11-3 to TRBJ1-1; 8 nucleotides match TRBD1. The CDR3 sequence is 15 residues long. With V trimmed by 5 bases and J by 4 bases, 9 bases remained unmatched. Germline assignment: CDR1 SGHNT and CDR2 YENEEA. For the CDR3, the DNA is TGTGCCAGCAGCCCCCTAAGGACAGGGCCCACTGAAGCTTTCTTT. It is translated as CASSPLRTGPTEAFF.

This clonotype was counted between two and nine times. The J gene is TRBJ2-5, the V gene TRBV6-1; D gene uncertain. V shed 6 bases and J shed 3 bases, with 11 bases lying between them. This CDR3 region has 13 residues. Per germline, CDR1 MNHNS and CDR2 SASEGT. CDR3 nucleotide sequence: TGTGCCAGCAGCTGGAACCCTGAAGAGACCCAGTACTTC. Protein sequence: CASSWNPEETQYF.

This chain links TRBV24-1 with TRBJ2-3, with D uncertain. CDR3 size: 13 residues. V lost 1 base and J lost 8, with 9 bases in between. The germline V gene has CDR1 KGHDR and CDR2 SFDVKD. CDR3 bases: TGTGCCACCAGTGATTTTTACAGACTTACGCAGTATTTT. Protein product: CATSDFYRLTQYF.

This chain joins TRBV20-1 and TRBJ2-7; 8 nucleotides line up with TRBD1. The CDR3 runs to 14 residues. Germline V gives CDR1 DFQATT, CDR2 SNEGSKA (reference sequence). Trimming took 4 bases from V and 2 from J; bases not matched to a gene: 7. The CDR3, as DNA: TGCAGTGCTAACGGACAGGGTAGTCCCTACGAGCAGTACTTC. Translating it yields CSANGQGSPYEQYF.